The rows below give T cell receptor beta chains drawn from one sample of a study of cytomegalovirus exposure and HLA in healthy donors. Sequenced by immunoSEQ multiplex PCR; TCRdb stores in-frame clones only, minus some. This table holds approximately 140,000 clones, 76% found once. Sequencing was done on a sample of PBMCs. These receptors came from a man in his late teens or twenties in good health and CMV-seronegative. The CDR3 runs from the conserved cysteine through the conserved F or W. A D gene is named only where the DNA matches it firmly. Clone size is shown for a subset of rows, as once, few, many or a class of expanded clone.

TRBJ1-2 few TRBV28 NA CASSLNGGAYGYTF TGTGCCAGCAGTTTAAACGGGGGGGCCTATGGCTACACCTTC
TRBJ1-2 NA TRBV11-2 TRBD1 CASSFQTGGLYGYTF TGTGCCAGCAGTTTCCAAACAGGGGGTCTCTATGGCTACACCTTC
TRBJ2-1 NA TRBV7-3 TRBD1 CASSPRTGMNEQFF TGTGCCAGCAGCCCGAGGACAGGGATGAATGAGCAGTTCTTC
TRBJ2-7 once TRBV5-5 TRBD2 CASSLSAGEAYEQYF TGTGCCAGCAGCTTGTCCGCGGGAGAAGCGTACGAGCAGTACTTC
TRBJ2-7 NA TRBV27 TRBD2 CASSSRQTSVLSYEQYF TGTGCCAGCAGTTCCCGTCAAACTAGCGTACTCTCCTACGAGCAGTACTTC
TRBJ2-1 NA TRBV7-9 TRBD2 CASLSGTSGRSNEQFF TGTGCCAGTCTCTCGGGGACTAGCGGGAGAAGTAATGAGCAGTTCTTC
TRBJ2-5 NA TRBV4-1 TRBD2 CASSQRLAETQYF TGCGCCAGCAGCCAAAGACTAGCGGAGACCCAGTACTTC
TRBJ2-7 NA TRBV6-5 TRBD2 CASSYSGGAVYYEQYF TGTGCCAGCAGTTACAGCGGGGGCGCCGTATACTACGAGCAGTACTTC
TRBJ2-7 NA TRBV7-3 TRBD2 CASSLNPSGTVSEQYF TGTGCCAGCAGCTTAAACCCTAGCGGGACGGTAAGCGAGCAGTACTTC
TRBJ1-6 NA TRBV27 NA CASSSGGSNSPLHF TGTGCCAGCAGTTCGGGAGGGAGTAATTCACCCCTCCACTTT
TRBJ1-4 NA TRBV20-1 NA CSASEEKLFF TGCAGTGCTAGTGAGGAAAAACTGTTTTTT
TRBJ2-3 NA TRBV7-9 TRBD2 CASSSPPTSGSGDTQYF TGTGCCAGCAGCTCCCCCCCGACTAGCGGGAGTGGAGATACGCAGTATTTT
TRBJ1-1 NA TRBV2 TRBD1 CASRGTGTGNTEAFF TGTGCCAGCAGAGGAACCGGGACAGGGAACACTGAAGCTTTCTTT
TRBJ1-1 NA TRBV27 TRBD1 CASSYDRANTEAFF TGTGCCAGCAGTTACGACAGGGCGAACACTGAAGCTTTCTTT
TRBJ2-7 NA TRBV6-5 NA CASSYSPGSSYEQYF TGTGCCAGCAGTTACTCGCCCGGTAGCTCCTACGAGCAGTACTTC
TRBJ2-1 NA TRBV19 TRBD1 CASRRQGAWGEQFF TGTGCCAGTAGACGACAGGGGGCCTGGGGTGAGCAGTTCTTC
TRBJ2-7 NA TRBV5-4 TRBD1 CASSSRDSTYEQYF TGTGCCAGCAGCTCCCGGGACAGCACCTACGAGCAGTACTTC
TRBJ1-4 NA TRBV9 NA CASSVGGVTVEKLFF TGTGCCAGCAGCGTAGGAGGAGTCACGGTTGAAAAACTGTTTTTT
TRBJ2-6 NA TRBV27 NA CASTIQGGVGANVLTF TGTGCCAGCACTATTCAGGGCGGGGTCGGGGCCAACGTCCTGACTTTC
TRBJ2-5 NA TRBV7-9 TRBD2 CASGKSGEREETQYF TGTGCCAGCGGGAAGAGCGGGGAAAGGGAAGAGACCCAGTACTTC
TRBJ1-2 NA TRBV11-2 NA CASSPQPGYGYGYTF TGTGCCAGCAGCCCACAGCCTGGATATGGCTATGGCTACACCTTC
TRBJ2-5 NA TRBV19 NA CASSIPNSGSGETQYF TGTGCCAGTAGTATCCCCAACTCCGGGAGTGGGGAGACCCAGTACTTC
TRBJ1-4 NA TRBV9 TRBD1 CASSKSTGATEKLFF TGTGCCAGCAGCAAATCGACAGGGGCAACTGAAAAACTGTTTTTT
TRBJ2-2 few TRBV19 TRBD2 CASTPGLAYTGELFF TGTGCCAGTACCCCGGGACTAGCGTACACCGGGGAGCTGTTTTTT
TRBJ2-7 few TRBV29-1 NA CSVRMTSSYEQYF TGCAGCGTTAGGATGACAAGCTCCTACGAGCAGTACTTC
TRBJ1-5 NA TRBV27 NA CASSLSWANQPQHF TGTGCCAGCAGTTTATCATGGGCAAATCAGCCCCAGCATTTT
TRBJ1-2 NA TRBV18 TRBD1 CASSPGQGSNGYTF TGTGCCAGCTCACCCGGACAGGGGTCGAATGGCTACACCTTC
TRBJ1-4 NA TRBV5-4 TRBD1 CASSFYTGGGNEKLFF TGTGCCAGCAGCTTTTACACAGGGGGCGGTAATGAAAAACTGTTTTTT
TRBJ1-3 NA TRBV30 TRBD1 CAWSAGTGGRNTIYF TGTGCCTGGAGTGCAGGGACAGGGGGCAGAAACACCATATATTTT
TRBJ1-3 NA TRBV4-2 TRBD1 CASSQDISRGLGGNTIYF TGTGCCAGCAGCCAAGATATCTCTAGGGGGCTCGGTGGAAACACCATATATTTT
TRBJ2-5 NA TRBV5-1 TRBD2 CASSTGLAVETQYF TGCGCCAGCAGCACCGGACTAGCGGTAGAGACCCAGTACTTC
TRBJ1-3 NA TRBV5-1 TRBD1 CASSRSGTGTGNTIYF TGCGCCAGCAGCCGGAGCGGGACAGGGACGGGAAACACCATATATTTT
TRBJ1-1 NA TRBV2 NA CASSDRAFTEAFF TGTGCCAGCAGTGACAGGGCTTTCACTGAAGCTTTCTTT
TRBJ2-7 NA TRBV27 NA CASSSAGSAYEQYF TGTGCCAGCAGTTCCGCAGGGTCTGCCTACGAGCAGTACTTC
TRBJ1-6 NA TRBV19 TRBD1 CASSAGQGINSPLHF TGTGCCAGTAGTGCGGGACAGGGGATTAATTCACCCCTCCACTTT
TRBJ1-1 NA TRBV12-2 NA CASRLVSAVYTEAFF TGTGCAAGTCGCTTAGTTAGTGCGGTCTACACTGAAGCTTTCTTT
TRBJ2-5 NA TRBV5-6 TRBD2 CASSSTSGGTQETQYF TGTGCCAGCAGCTCGACTAGCGGGGGAACCCAAGAGACCCAGTACTTC
TRBJ1-5 NA TRBV9 NA CASPDTEYREGNQPQHF TGTGCCAGCCCCGATACTGAATACAGGGAGGGGAATCAGCCCCAGCATTTT
TRBJ1-2 NA TRBV30 NA CAWSVTGDDGYTF TGTGCCTGGAGTGTAACAGGCGACGATGGCTACACCTTC
TRBJ2-5 NA TRBV5-6 NA CASSRYQETQYF TGTGCCAGCAGCCGGTACCAAGAGACCCAGTACTTC
TRBJ2-5 NA TRBV2 TRBD2 CASRPWASGSETQYF TGTGCCAGCCGCCCGTGGGCTAGCGGGAGTGAGACCCAGTACTTC
TRBJ1-2 NA TRBV7-2 NA CASSSPSVPKYGYTF TGTGCCAGCAGCTCCCCGTCGGTGCCTAAATATGGCTACACCTTC
TRBJ2-3 NA TRBV6-6 TRBD2 CASSYTSGVDTQYF TGTGCCAGCAGTTACACTAGCGGGGTGGATACGCAGTATTTT
TRBJ2-1 few TRBV25-1 TRBD2 CASSKTSDNEQFF TGTGCCAGCAGTAAAACTAGCGACAATGAGCAGTTCTTC
TRBJ2-4 NA TRBV6-4 TRBD2 CASRGPGTSGGKNIQYF TGTGCCAGCAGGGGACCTGGGACTAGCGGGGGAAAAAACATTCAGTACTTC
TRBJ2-1 NA TRBV7-2 TRBD1 CASSLSPGTGEQFF TGTGCCAGCAGCTTATCTCCCGGGACAGGTGAGCAGTTCTTC
TRBJ2-7 NA TRBV10-2 TRBD1 CASIQGTGYEQYF TGCGCCAGCATACAGGGGACAGGCTACGAGCAGTACTTC
TRBJ2-7 NA TRBV27 NA CASSLTDRYEQYF TGTGCCAGCAGCCTAACTGATCGCTACGAGCAGTACTTC
TRBJ2-1 NA TRBV2 NA CASSLRLVLINEQFF TGTGCCAGCAGTCTGCGACTAGTACTCATTAATGAGCAGTTCTTC
TRBJ1-1 few TRBV5-4 TRBD1 CASSLDRGNTEAFF TGTGCCAGCAGCTTGGACAGGGGGAACACTGAAGCTTTCTTT
TRBJ1-1 NA TRBV6-5 NA CASSYGTMNTEAFF TGTGCCAGCAGTTACGGGACAATGAACACTGAAGCTTTCTTT
TRBJ1-1 NA TRBV7-9 TRBD1 CASEAWDREAFF TGTGCCAGCGAAGCTTGGGACAGAGAAGCTTTCTTT
TRBJ2-3 few TRBV6-1 TRBD2 CASSSGGNTDTQYF TGTGCCAGCAGTAGCGGGGGGAACACAGATACGCAGTATTTT
TRBJ2-5 NA TRBV7-9 TRBD1 CASSVGQGARETQYF TGTGCCAGCAGCGTGGGACAGGGGGCGCGGGAGACCCAGTACTTC
TRBJ2-1 NA TRBV11-2 TRBD2 CASSPLAGPSYNEQFF TGTGCCAGCAGCCCACTAGCGGGCCCCTCCTACAATGAGCAGTTCTTC
TRBJ1-2 NA TRBV5-1 TRBD1 CASSLVGTGAWGYTF TGCGCCAGCAGCTTGGTCGGGACAGGGGCATGGGGCTACACCTTC
TRBJ1-2 NA TRBV6-5 TRBD1 CASSTDRGNYGYTF TGTGCCAGCAGTACGGACAGGGGAAACTATGGCTACACCTTC
TRBJ2-1 NA TRBV7-9 NA CASSLGSTSNEQFF TGTGCCAGCAGCTTAGGCTCAACTAGCAATGAGCAGTTCTTC
TRBJ2-1 NA TRBV19 TRBD2 CASRVGTSYNEQFF TGTGCCAGTAGGGTGGGGACTAGTTACAATGAGCAGTTCTTC